One sample yielded the 14 T cell receptor beta chains listed below, sequenced in a study of shared clonotypes between healthy human individuals (dated by TCRdb to 2020 to 2022). The receptor library was made with the immunoSEQ multiplex PCR assay. The table comes from immuneACCESS by way of TCRdb, which keeps in-frame sequences with V and J called. Part of the clones is missing from these tables; in studies checked, under half for an unresolved V gene and the rest for unknown reasons. This sample holds 2 million to 2.5 million clones; 95% were observed only once. Of the sample, about 0.13% falls within the top ten clones. The specimen was naive CD4+ T cells sorted from blood. Interpreted using the paper, the cell subset or site label stands for: CD45RA+ positively selected. All receptors come from a man younger than 35 in good health.

The chain joins TRBV28 to TRBJ2-3; 9 bases align to TRBD1. J lost 2 bases, V lost 6 bases, and 6 bases had no gene match. Germline values: CDR1 MDHEN, CDR2 SYDVKM. CDR3 length: 15 amino acids. The CDR3 loop reads CASSRTGANTDTQYF. CDR3 DNA: TGTGCCAGCAGCCGGACAGGGGCCAACACAGATACGCAGTATTTT.

The CDR3 spells CASSSPGGNTIYF. The CDR3 DNA follows: TGTGCCAGCAGTTCCCCGGGAGGAAACACCATATATTTT. This chain joins TRBV27 and TRBJ1-3; the D is unclear. Between the trimmed V and J ends, which lost 4 bases and 4 bases, there was a span of 8 bases. The length of the CDR3 is 13 residues. Germline assignment: CDR1 MNHEY and CDR2 SMNVEV (reference sequence).

This clone was counted a single time. This chain joins TRBV27 and TRBJ1-2; D is possibly TRBD1 (5 bases). Germline CDR1 and CDR2: MNHEY and SMNVEV (reference sequence). The CDR3 totals 14 residues. Deletions cut 4 bases from V and 8 bases from J, with 17 bases between. The CDR3 region is CASSSRGWGYGYTF. In nucleotides, the CDR3 is TGTGCCAGCAGTTCAAGGGGTTGGGGGTACGGCTACACCTTC.

The J gene is TRBJ1-6, the V gene TRBV6-5; 7 nucleotides line up with TRBD1. With 7 bases clipped from V and 7 bases from J, the junction kept 7 bases outside the gene matches. This CDR3 is 14 amino acids long. Germline CDR1 is MNHEY and CDR2 is SVGAGI. The CDR3 protein is CASTRGQPNSPLHF. CDR3 coding DNA: TGTGCCAGCACCCGGGGACAGCCAAATTCACCCCTCCACTTT.

To note about this clone: Other DNA sequences in the same sample also yield this CDR3. This CDR3 is CASSPDYGYTF. The CDR3 bases are TGTGCCAGCAGTCCCGACTATGGCTACACCTTC. The gene calls are TRBV6-6 and TRBJ1-2; D is uncertain. CDR1 is MNHNY and CDR2 is SVGAGI in the germline V gene (reference sequence). Trimming took 5 bases from V and 3 from J, leaving 4 bases between them. The CDR3 runs 11 residues.

The count of this clone is one. This sequence joins TRBV5-1 and TRBJ2-5; maybe TRBD1 (5 bases). This CDR3 has 13 residues. Germline-derived CDR1 and CDR2 are SGHRS and YFSETQ. Trimming shortened V by 4 bases and J by 4 bases, and 11 bases separated the two germline ends. The CDR3: CASSPGHPETQYF. In DNA form, the CDR3 reads TGCGCCAGCAGCCCCGGACATCCAGAGACCCAGTACTTC.

The chain joins TRBV5-1 to TRBJ2-5; D could derive from TRBD1 or TRBD2 (5 bases each). This CDR3 contains 15 residues. The germline V gene has CDR1 SGHRS and CDR2 YFSETQ. V was clipped by 3 bases and J by 1 base, with 13 bases between them. The CDR3 reads CASSSPGRSQETQYF. CDR3 sequence (DNA): TGCGCCAGCAGCTCGCCGGGACGGTCCCAAGAGACCCAGTACTTC.

The chain recombines TRBV30 with TRBJ1-4; D is possibly TRBD1 (6 bases). The CDR3 sequence is 13 residues long. CDR1 and CDR2 from the germline V gene are GTSNPN and SVGIG (reference sequence). Trimming removed 0 bases from V and 8 bases from J, with 10 bases in between. The CDR3: CAWSVRGREKLFF. CDR3 DNA sequence: TGTGCCTGGAGTGTCAGGGGAAGGGAAAAACTGTTTTTT.

The genes are TRBV30 and TRBJ2-3, with TRBD2 identical over 7 bases. This CDR3 has 12 residues. The V gene's germline CDR1 is GTSNPN and CDR2 SVGIG (reference sequence). Germline trimming cut 2 bases from V and 5 bases from J; bases unmatched to any gene: 1. CDR3 region: CAWSPGGDTQYF. The CDR3 DNA follows: TGTGCCTGGAGTCCGGGGGGAGATACGCAGTATTTT.

Note on this clone: Other DNA sequences in the sample encode the same CDR3. The genes are TRBV7-2 and TRBJ2-1; maybe TRBD2 (5 bases). Germline V gives CDR1 SGHTA, CDR2 FQGNSA. V was pared by 1 base and J by 5 bases, with 6 bases between. The CDR3 loop spans 13 amino acids. This CDR3 is CASSLGRDNEQFF. The CDR3 DNA reads as TGTGCCAGCAGCTTAGGGCGGGACAATGAGCAGTTCTTC.

V is TRBV9 and J is TRBJ2-5, with 7 positions matching TRBD2. Trimming at V came to 5 bases and at J to 3 bases, leaving 4 bases not matched to a gene. The V gene's germline CDR1 is SGDLS and CDR2 YYNGEE. The CDR3 consists of 13 residues. CDR3 DNA sequence: TGTGCCAGCAGTCTAGCGGTCGAAGAGACCCAGTACTTC. Its protein is CASSLAVEETQYF.

The chain links TRBV9 to TRBJ1-6; TRBD1 might be the D (5 bases). Germline CDR1 reads SGDLS; CDR2 reads YYNGEE. The CDR3 covers 14 residues. V lost 2 bases to trimming and J lost 6 bases, with 9 bases between them. The CDR3 DNA reads as TGTGCCAGCAGCGTCTTGACAGCTAATTCACCCCTCCACTTT. This gives the protein CASSVLTANSPLHF.

This clone was observed a single time. The V gene is TRBV5-4, the J gene TRBJ2-2, with D tentatively TRBD1 (5 bases). The germline V and J ends were trimmed by 2 bases and 5 bases, with 19 bases remaining between them. Germline assignment: CDR1 SGHNT and CDR2 YYREEE (reference sequence). The CDR3 extends over 17 amino acids. CDR3 in DNA: TGTGCCAGCAGCTTAAGTATCGGCAGGGAAGCGACCGGGGAGCTGTTTTTT. Protein sequence: CASSLSIGREATGELFF. Together with reference TRBV5-4 and TRBJ2-2, the CDR3 gives the full variable domain: ETGVTQSPTHLIKTRGQQVTLRCSSQSGHNTVSWYQQALGQGPQFIFQYYREEENGRGNFPPRFSGLQFPNYSSELNVNALELDDSALYLCASSLSIGREATGELFFGEGSRLTVL.

This clone has more than one count but fewer than ten. The genes are TRBV10-3 and TRBJ2-1; 10 positions agree with TRBD2. The V segment lost 5 bases and the J segment 7 bases; nucleotides outside the gene matches: 2. CDR1 ENHRY and CDR2 SYGVKD come from the germline V gene. CDR3 length: 13 amino acids. DNA of the CDR3: TGTGCCATCAGTTCGGGACTAGCGAATGAGCAGTTCTTC. Its protein product is CAISSGLANEQFF.